These 15 T cell receptor beta chains originate from one sample sequenced in a study of CD4+ T cells in melanoma. Sequencing was performed with immunoSEQ multiplex PCR; in TCRdb, only in-frame clones are kept and a portion is missing. The repertoire has about 6,700 clones, approximately 72% of them found once; the top ten carry over 20%. The sample taken for sequencing was cells from a culture (not recorded whether cultured in vitro). Every receptor here comes from a human donor with melanoma.

The rearrangement uses TRBV7-2 and TRBJ1-6; TRBD1 aligns across 7 bases. With 1 base clipped from V and 6 bases from J, the junction kept 3 bases outside the gene matches. Germline CDR1 and CDR2: SGHTA and FQGNSA. CDR3 length: 15 residues. The CDR3 nucleotides read TGTGCCAGCAGCTTAGGGGACAGCCCTAATTCACCCCTCCACTTT. Translating gives CASSLGDSPNSPLHF.

This CDR3 reads CASSGLGGATNEKLFF. CDR3 sequence (DNA): TGTGCCAGCAGTGGGCTGGGAGGCGCAACTAATGAAAAACTGTTTTTT. The chain uses TRBV2 and TRBJ1-4, with D hard to call. The length of the CDR3 is 16 residues. The germline V and J ends were trimmed by 4 bases and 0 bases, with 12 bases remaining between them. Germline V lookup: CDR1 SNHLY, CDR2 FYNNEI.

The chain carries TRBV28 and TRBJ2-5; D gene unclear. CDR3 length: 14 residues. The germline V gene has CDR1 MDHEN and CDR2 SYDVKM. V was pared by 3 bases and J by 4 bases, with 12 bases between. This CDR3 reads CASSFGSRPETQYF. CDR3 DNA sequence: TGTGCCAGCAGTTTCGGGTCGAGGCCAGAGACCCAGTACTTC.

This chain links TRBV28 with TRBJ2-5, with D possibly being TRBD2 (6 bases). This CDR3 has 12 amino acids. CDR1 and CDR2 (germline): MDHEN, SYDVKM. Trimming pared 5 bases from V and 5 bases from J, leaving 9 bases between. The CDR3: CASSEGRETQYF. In DNA, the CDR3 is TGTGCCAGCAGTGAGGGGAGGGAGACCCAGTACTTC. Together with reference TRBV28 and TRBJ2-5, the CDR3 gives the full variable domain: DVKVTQSSRYLVKRTGEKVFLECVQDMDHENMFWYRQDPGLGLRLIYFSYDVKMKEKGDIPEGYSVSREKKERFSLILESASTNQTSMYLCASSEGRETQYFGPGTRLLVL.

The V call is TRBV7-2, the J call TRBJ2-7, with D possibly called TRBD1 or TRBD2 (5 bases each). This CDR3 spans 15 amino acids. Trimming took off 4 bases at V and 0 bases at J, with 13 bases between the two ends. Germline lookup yields CDR1 SGHTA and CDR2 FQGNSA. DNA for the CDR3: TGTGCCAGCAGCTCCCCGGGGACCCTCTCCTACGAGCAGTACTTC. This codes for CASSSPGTLSYEQYF.

This clone has only a few counts. V gene TRBV5-4 combines with J gene TRBJ2-3, with 8 bases aligning to TRBD2. Germline V gene sequence: CDR1 SGHNT, CDR2 YYREEE (reference sequence). This CDR3 has 16 amino acids. Trimming at V came to 4 bases and at J to 3 bases, leaving 10 bases not matched to a gene. The CDR3 sequence is CASSPLAGGATDTQYF. For the CDR3, the DNA is TGTGCCAGCAGCCCGTTAGCCGGGGGGGCAACAGATACGCAGTATTTT.

The V gene is TRBV7-9, the J gene TRBJ2-5; D possibly matches TRBD1 or TRBD2 (5 bases each). The length of the CDR3 is 16 residues. Germline V gene data show CDR1 as SEHNR and CDR2 as FQNEAQ (reference sequence). The V end was cut by 3 bases, the J end by 0 bases, with 14 bases between. The CDR3 is CASSFSLVGHQETQYF. The CDR3 DNA follows: TGTGCCAGCAGCTTTTCATTGGTGGGACACCAAGAGACCCAGTACTTC. Complete variable domain (other parts from reference TRBV7-9 and TRBJ2-5): DTGVSQNPRHKITKRGQNVTFRCDPISEHNRLYWYRQTLGQGPEFLTYFQNEAQLEKSRLLSDRFSAERPKGSFSTLEIQRTEQGDSAMYLCASSFSLVGHQETQYFGPGTRLLVL.

This clone is medium-sized (0.01 to 0.1%) by share. This rearrangement joins TRBV18 to TRBJ1-2; D is undetermined. Germline-derived CDR1 and CDR2 are KGHSH and LQKENI. V shed 0 bases and J shed 0 bases, with 8 bases lying between them. The CDR3 sequence is 15 residues long. CDR3 in amino acids: CASSPPDHPNYGYTF. CDR3 nucleotides: TGTGCCAGCTCACCACCGGATCATCCTAACTATGGCTACACCTTC.

V and J are TRBV5-6 and TRBJ2-1; no clear D gene. The length of the CDR3 is 15 residues. CDR1 and CDR2 from the germline V gene are SGHDT and YYEEEE. Trimming shortened V by 0 bases and J by 0 bases, and 7 bases separated the two germline ends. The CDR3 loop is CASSLGQHSYNEQFF. The CDR3 coding sequence is TGTGCCAGCAGCTTGGGGCAGCACTCCTACAATGAGCAGTTCTTC.

Turning to this clone: The same CDR3 is also encoded by other DNA sequences in this sample. The chain has TRBV28 and TRBJ2-3; D call uncertain. Trimming removed 5 bases at V and 2 bases at J, with 2 bases between. The length of the CDR3 is 11 residues. The germline V gene has CDR1 MDHEN and CDR2 SYDVKM. Written as DNA, the CDR3 is TGTGCCAGCAGTCTCACAGATACGCAGTATTTT. Protein sequence: CASSLTDTQYF.

As concerns this clone: This likely comes from a read error, as the CDR3 has no conserved phenylalanine or tryptophan at its end. Because the CDR3's place on the DNA is in doubt, the DNA is left out and the CDR3 is given as listed by TCRdb. The chain employs TRBV30 and TRBJ2-3. The CDR3 is 8 amino acids in total, end residues counted. Looked up from germline, CDR1 is GTSNPN and CDR2 is SVGIG (reference sequence). The CDR3 protein is CAWRGPTS.

By share of the sample, this clone is medium-sized. The chain couples TRBV15 to TRBJ2-5; 9 bases are shared with TRBD2. The J segment lost 5 bases and the V segment lost 5 bases, leaving 9 bases of the junction unmatched. Germline loops: CDR1 LNHNV, CDR2 YYDKDF (reference sequence). CDR3 size: 15 residues. The DNA of the CDR3 is TGTGCCACCAGCGCCCGAAGGACTAGCGTTGAGACCCAGTACTTC. This encodes CATSARRTSVETQYF.

CDR3 protein: CASSFESGEQFF. CDR3 bases: TGTGCCAGCAGCTTCGAGTCCGGTGAGCAGTTCTTC. The chain has TRBV5-5 and TRBJ2-1, with D hard to call. Germline V gene sequence: CDR1 SGHKS, CDR2 YYEKEE (reference sequence). Trimming removed 2 bases from V and 9 bases from J, with 9 bases in between. The CDR3 loop spans 12 amino acids.

By share, this clone counts as hyperexpanded. This CDR3 reads CASSRGQGQETQYF. The DNA of the CDR3 is TGCGCCAGCAGCCGGGGACAGGGACAAGAGACCCAGTACTTC. V usage is TRBV5-1 and J usage is TRBJ2-5, with 9 bases aligning to TRBD1. This CDR3 has 14 amino acids. Per germline, CDR1 SGHRS and CDR2 YFSETQ. V gave up 4 bases and J gave up 2 bases; unmatched junction bases: 3.

The genes are TRBV19 and TRBJ2-7; 11 bases line up with TRBD1. The germline V gene encodes CDR1 LNHDA and CDR2 SQIVND (reference sequence). V trimming: 6 bases; J trimming: 2 bases; junction bases outside the gene matches: 6. CDR3 size: 15 residues. Here the CDR3 DNA reads TGTGCCAGTAGACTCCGGGACAGGGGGACCTACGAGCAGTACTTC. Amino acid sequence: CASRLRDRGTYEQYF.